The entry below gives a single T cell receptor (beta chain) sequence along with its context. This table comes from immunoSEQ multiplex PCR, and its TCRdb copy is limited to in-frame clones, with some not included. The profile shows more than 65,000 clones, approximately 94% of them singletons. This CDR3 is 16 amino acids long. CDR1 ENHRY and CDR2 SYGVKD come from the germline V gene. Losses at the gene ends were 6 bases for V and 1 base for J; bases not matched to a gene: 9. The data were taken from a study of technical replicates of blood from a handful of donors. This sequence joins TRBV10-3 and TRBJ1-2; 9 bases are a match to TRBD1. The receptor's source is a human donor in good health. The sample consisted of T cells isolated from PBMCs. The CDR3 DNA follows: TGTGCCATCAGCGATACAGGGGGCGTTTATAACTATGGCTACACCTTC. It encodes CAISDTGGVYNYGYTF.